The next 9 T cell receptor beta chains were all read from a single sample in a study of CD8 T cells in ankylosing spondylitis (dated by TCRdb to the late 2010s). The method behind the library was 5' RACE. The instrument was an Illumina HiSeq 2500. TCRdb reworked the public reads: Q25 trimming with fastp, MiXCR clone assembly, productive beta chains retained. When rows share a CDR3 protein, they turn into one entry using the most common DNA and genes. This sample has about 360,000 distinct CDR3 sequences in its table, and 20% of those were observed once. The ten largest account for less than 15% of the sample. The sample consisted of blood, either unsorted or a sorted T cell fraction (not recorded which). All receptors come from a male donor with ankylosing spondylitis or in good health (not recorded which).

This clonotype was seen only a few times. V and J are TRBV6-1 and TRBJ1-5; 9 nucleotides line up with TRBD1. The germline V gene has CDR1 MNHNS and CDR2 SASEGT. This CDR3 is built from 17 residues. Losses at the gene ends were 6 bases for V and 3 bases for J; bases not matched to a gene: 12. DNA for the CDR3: TGTGCCAGCAGGGACAGGGGAGGGAAGTACGACAATCAGCCCCAGCATTTT. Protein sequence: CASRDRGGKYDNQPQHF.

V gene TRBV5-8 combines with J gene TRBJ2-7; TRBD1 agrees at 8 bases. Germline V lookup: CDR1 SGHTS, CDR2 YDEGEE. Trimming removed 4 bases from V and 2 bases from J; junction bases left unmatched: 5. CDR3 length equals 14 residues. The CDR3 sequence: CASSLGQAPYEQYF. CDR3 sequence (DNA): TGTGCCAGCAGCCTGGGACAGGCCCCCTACGAGCAGTACTTC. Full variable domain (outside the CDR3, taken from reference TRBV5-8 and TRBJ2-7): EAGVTQSPTHLIKTRGQQATLRCSPISGHTSVYWYQQALGLGLQFLLWYDEGEERNRGNFPPRFSGRQFPNYSSELNVNALELEDSALYLCASSLGQAPYEQYFGPGTRLTVT.

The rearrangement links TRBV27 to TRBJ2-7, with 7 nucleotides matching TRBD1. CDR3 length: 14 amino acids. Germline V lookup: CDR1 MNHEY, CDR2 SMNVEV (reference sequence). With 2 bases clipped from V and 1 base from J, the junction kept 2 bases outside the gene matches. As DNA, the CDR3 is TGTGCCAGCAGTTTAGAGGGGGCTTCCTACGAGCAGTACTTC. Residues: CASSLEGASYEQYF.

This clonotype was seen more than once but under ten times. CDR3 bases: TGCGCCAGCAGCTCCGGTCTGGGGCCTAAATACAATGAGCAGTTCTTC. This translates into CASSSGLGPKYNEQFF. This sequence joins TRBV5-1 and TRBJ2-1; TRBD1 is a possible D gene (5 bases). Germline CDR1 reads SGHRS; CDR2 reads YFSETQ. The CDR3 loop spans 16 amino acids. The ends were cut back, 3 bases at V and 4 bases at J, with 17 bases in the middle.

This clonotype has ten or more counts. CDR3 bases: TGTGCCAGCAGTCAATACACAGATACGCAGTATTTT. Amino acid sequence: CASSQYTDTQYF. This rearrangement joins TRBV28 to TRBJ2-3, with D unclear. The CDR3 sequence is 12 residues long. Germline CDR1 and CDR2: MDHEN and SYDVKM. V lost 5 bases, J lost 2 bases, and 5 bases lay in between. The full variable domain, with the rest looked up from reference TRBV28 and TRBJ2-3, is DVKVTQSSRYLVKRTGEKVFLECVQDMDHENMFWYRQDPGLGLRLIYFSYDVKMKEKGDIPEGYSVSREKKERFSLILESASTNQTSMYLCASSQYTDTQYFGPGTRLTVL.

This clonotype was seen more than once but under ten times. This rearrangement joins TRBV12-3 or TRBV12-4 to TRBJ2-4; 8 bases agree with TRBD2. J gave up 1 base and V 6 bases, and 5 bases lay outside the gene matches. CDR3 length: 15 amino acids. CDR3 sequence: CASSIRGGAKNIQYF. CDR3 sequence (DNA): TGTGCCAGCAGCATTCGCGGGGGGGCCAAAAACATTCAGTACTTC.

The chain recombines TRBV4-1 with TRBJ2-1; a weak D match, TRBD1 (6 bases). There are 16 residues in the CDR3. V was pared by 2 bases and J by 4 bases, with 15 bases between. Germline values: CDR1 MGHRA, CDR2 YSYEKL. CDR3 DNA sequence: TGCGCCAGCAGCCAATACCGGGACACCATGTACAATGAGCAGTTCTTC. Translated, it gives CASSQYRDTMYNEQFF.

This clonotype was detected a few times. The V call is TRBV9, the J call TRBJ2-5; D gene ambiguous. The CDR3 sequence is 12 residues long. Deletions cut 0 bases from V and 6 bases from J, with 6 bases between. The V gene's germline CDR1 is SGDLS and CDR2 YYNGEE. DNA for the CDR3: TGTGCCAGCAGCGTAGGTGGGCAGACCCAGTACTTC. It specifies CASSVGGQTQYF.

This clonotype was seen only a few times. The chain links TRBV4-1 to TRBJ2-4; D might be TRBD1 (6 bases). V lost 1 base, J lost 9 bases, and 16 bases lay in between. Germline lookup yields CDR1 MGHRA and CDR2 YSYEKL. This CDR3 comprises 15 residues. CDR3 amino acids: CASSQVQGTTGIQYF. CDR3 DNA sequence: TGCGCCAGCAGCCAAGTTCAGGGGACCACGGGCATTCAGTACTTC.